These 8 T cell receptor beta chains were all obtained from the same sample, sequenced in a study of blood T cell repertoires in COVID-19. Clones were sequenced by immunoSEQ multiplex PCR, and TCRdb holds only the in-frame ones, with some missing. This sample has roughly 250,000 clones, with approximately 85% found just once. The sample was PBMCs or T cells enriched from blood (not recorded which). The receptor set was obtained from a woman under 40 who had recovered from COVID-19.

This chain uses TRBV28 with TRBJ2-3; perhaps TRBD2 as D (6 bases). Germline CDR1 MDHEN, CDR2 SYDVKM. V was shortened by 8 bases and J by 1 base, with 16 bases between the two germline ends. This CDR3 comprises 15 residues. The CDR3 coding sequence is TGTGCCAGCTCCGGGCGGGGAGCAGGCACAGATACGCAGTATTTT. This sequence encodes CASSGRGAGTDTQYF.

The chain combines TRBV9 with TRBJ1-5; the D gene is possibly TRBD1 (6 bases). From germline, CDR1 is SGDLS and CDR2 YYNGEE. Trimming took off 7 bases at V and 2 bases at J, with 13 bases between the two ends. The CDR3 extends over 14 amino acids. DNA for the CDR3: TGTGCCAGCGGGGACACCTGGGGCAATCAGCCCCAGCATTTT. Protein sequence: CASGDTWGNQPQHF. Filled out from reference TRBV9 and TRBJ1-5, the complete variable domain reads DSGVTQTPKHLITATGQRVTLRCSPRSGDLSVYWYQQSLDQGLQFLIQYYNGEERAKGNILERFSAQQFPDLHSELNLSSLELGDSALYFCASGDTWGNQPQHFGDGTRLSIL.

This clone was detected once. This chain joins TRBV28 and TRBJ1-1, with 8 bases fitting TRBD1. V lost 10 bases and J lost 10; bases outside the gene matches: 5. Germline V gene sequence: CDR1 MDHEN, CDR2 SYDVKM. The CDR3 totals 10 residues. The CDR3 bases are TGTGCCACTAGGACAGGGCGAGCTTTCTTT. Translating gives CATRTGRAFF.

V usage is TRBV10-3 and J usage is TRBJ1-2; 7 bases are a match to TRBD1. With 6 bases clipped from V and 4 bases from J, the junction kept 5 bases outside the gene matches. The CDR3 extends over 13 amino acids. Germline CDR1 and CDR2: ENHRY and SYGVKD. CDR3 amino acids: CAISGTAAYGYTF. In DNA form, the CDR3 reads TGTGCCATCAGCGGGACAGCTGCCTATGGCTACACCTTC.

The genes are TRBV6-1 and TRBJ1-1; D not resolved. The CDR3 is 12 residues long. In germline, CDR1 is MNHNS, CDR2 SASEGT. V was cut by 2 bases and J by 2 bases, with 3 bases left in between. In nucleotides, the CDR3 is TGTGCCAGCAGTGAATTAAACACTGAAGCTTTCTTT. This sequence encodes CASSELNTEAFF.

The chain joins TRBV7-6 to TRBJ2-1; D might be TRBD1 (6 bases). This CDR3 region has 16 residues. Trimming shortened V by 3 bases and J by 4 bases, and 16 bases separated the two germline ends. From germline, CDR1 is SGHVS and CDR2 FNYEAQ. This chain's CDR3 is CASSFTGYQGYNEQFF. CDR3 coding DNA: TGTGCCAGCAGCTTTACAGGGTACCAGGGTTACAATGAGCAGTTCTTC.

The J gene is TRBJ1-2, the V gene TRBV6-5, with 9 positions matching TRBD1. V shed 7 bases, J shed 8 bases, and the junction held 11 bases outside the gene matches. The CDR3 has 14 residues. The germline V gene encodes CDR1 MNHEY and CDR2 SVGAGI. CDR3 nucleotide sequence: TGTGCCAGCAACGAGGGACAGGGCGCAGGGGGCTACACCTTC. Protein sequence: CASNEGQGAGGYTF.

The V gene is TRBV18, the J gene TRBJ1-1, with TRBD1 matching over 8 bases. This CDR3 is 13 amino acids long. The germline V gene has CDR1 KGHSH and CDR2 LQKENI. Unmatched junction bases numbered 4, after V lost 4 bases and J lost 6 bases. The CDR3 region is CASSQGQEAEAFF. In DNA, the CDR3 is TGTGCCAGCTCACAGGGACAGGAGGCTGAAGCTTTCTTT.